This T cell receptor (beta chain) was captured by sequencing in a study of long-term antiretroviral therapy in people with HIV. Study-wide findings and caveats: Repertoire dominance by clones expanded before ART was seen at all time points.

The V gene's germline CDR1 is MNHNY and CDR2 SVGAGI (reference sequence). Between the trimmed V and J ends, which lost 5 bases and 3 bases, there was a span of 8 bases. There are 12 residues in the CDR3. This clone was counted once. The target antigen is unknown. Investigators performed immunoSEQ version v3.0 at survey level. The repertoire was sequenced with immunoSEQ multiplex PCR; TCRdb's copy has only in-frame clones and lacks some. Found here are around 20,000 clones, roughly 85% of them singletons; the top ten hold around 6%. Sequencing used unsorted PBMCs, obtained 0.2 years after starting antiretroviral therapy. The clonotype originates from a woman aged 25 to 39 with HIV. V and J are TRBV6-6 and TRBJ2-7; possible D gene TRBD1, 6 bases. CDR3 sequence (DNA): TGTGCCAGCAGTAGGGACAACTACGAGCAGTACTTC. Encoded protein: CASSRDNYEQYF.